These 31 T cell receptor beta chains came from one sample sequenced in a study of cytomegalovirus exposure and HLA in healthy donors. The PCR had 60 Vbeta and 13 Jbeta primers. Profiling relied on immunoSEQ multiplex PCR, and the TCRdb table lists in-frame clones only, not all of them. The repertoire has about 180,000 clones, about four fifths of them found once; the top ten carry roughly 3%. Sequencing was done on a sample of PBMCs. These TCRs come from a male donor in good health and CMV-seronegative.

At least ten counts were recorded for this clone. The J gene is TRBJ2-2, the V gene TRBV5-1, with D perhaps TRBD1 (6 bases). The V gene's germline CDR1 is SGHRS and CDR2 YFSETQ. The CDR3 covers 14 residues. The germline V and J ends were trimmed by 6 bases and 8 bases, with 17 bases remaining between them. CDR3 DNA sequence: TGCGCCAGCACCCCGGGACAATCTTTGGGGGAGCTGTTTTTT. Translating gives CASTPGQSLGELFF.

The rearrangement links TRBV18 to TRBJ1-6, with a possible D match to TRBD1 (5 bases). The CDR3 length is 13 residues. The V end was cut by 3 bases, the J end by 15 bases, with 15 bases between. Germline V gives CDR1 KGHSH, CDR2 LQKENI. This chain's CDR3 is CASSPGGSYLLHF. In DNA form, the CDR3 reads TGTGCCAGCTCACCGGGGGGGTCTTATCTCCTCCACTTT.

The chain has TRBV30 and TRBJ1-5; 8 nucleotides match TRBD1. There are 16 residues in the CDR3. Germline V gives CDR1 GTSNPN, CDR2 SVGIG (reference sequence). The junction had 7 bases not matched to a gene; V was cut back by 0 bases and J by 3 bases. CDR3 coding DNA: TGTGCCTGGAGTGTTGGACAGGGATTATTCAATCAGCCCCAGCATTTT. It specifies CAWSVGQGLFNQPQHF. Filled out from reference TRBV30 and TRBJ1-5, the complete variable domain reads SQTIHQWPATLVQPVGSPLSLECTVEGTSNPNLYWYRQAAGRGLQLLFYSVGIGQISSEVPQNLSASRPQDRQFILSSKKLLLSDSGFYLCAWSVGQGLFNQPQHFGDGTRLSIL.

V is TRBV6-5 and J is TRBJ2-3; 12 nucleotides align to TRBD2. With 4 bases clipped from V and 3 bases from J, the junction kept 2 bases outside the gene matches. There are 15 residues in the CDR3. In germline, CDR1 is MNHEY, CDR2 SVGAGI. The CDR3 region is CASSFLAGGTDTQYF. CDR3 nucleotides: TGTGCCAGCAGTTTCCTAGCGGGAGGGACAGATACGCAGTATTTT.

In this sample, this clone turned up a few times. The chain joins TRBV6-6 to TRBJ1-5; D call uncertain. V was clipped by 9 bases and J by 2 bases, with 17 bases between them. This CDR3 spans 15 amino acids. The germline V gene encodes CDR1 MNHNY and CDR2 SVGAGI (reference sequence). The CDR3 spells CASFLNGVGNQPQHF. In nucleotides, the CDR3 is TGTGCCAGTTTTTTGAACGGGGTGGGCAATCAGCCCCAGCATTTT.

A few counts support this clone. The genes are TRBV28 and TRBJ2-7; 7 nucleotides align to TRBD2. The CDR3 is 13 residues long. Germline values: CDR1 MDHEN, CDR2 SYDVKM. The V gene end was trimmed by 5 bases and the J gene end by 6 bases; junction bases not matched to a gene: 7. Here the CDR3 reads CASSLGGVVEQYF. The CDR3 DNA reads TGTGCCAGCAGTCTGGGGGGGGTAGTCGAGCAGTACTTC.

This clone was observed a few times. This rearrangement joins TRBV2 to TRBJ2-5; 8 positions agree with TRBD1. V was pared by 6 bases and J by 2 bases, with 5 bases of the junction left unmatched. Per germline, CDR1 SNHLY and CDR2 FYNNEI. The CDR3 totals 14 residues. The CDR3 DNA sequence: TGTGCCAGCAGGCCGGACAGGGAGCAAGAGACCCAGTACTTC. The encoded protein is CASRPDREQETQYF. Variable domain in full (rest from reference TRBV2 and TRBJ2-5): EPEVTQTPSHQVTQMGQEVILRCVPISNHLYFYWYRQILGQKVEFLVSFYNNEISEKSEIFDDQFSVERPDGSNFTLKIRSTKLEDSAMYFCASRPDREQETQYFGPGTRLLVL.

This rearrangement joins TRBV6-6 to TRBJ1-3; TRBD1 is a possible D gene (5 bases). Germline CDR1 reads MNHNY; CDR2 reads SVGAGI (reference sequence). The CDR3 totals 15 residues. V shed 4 bases and J shed 0 bases, with 10 bases lying between them. The CDR3 is CASSLDRPSGNTIYF. CDR3 nucleotide sequence: TGTGCCAGCAGTTTAGACAGACCCTCTGGAAACACCATATATTTT.

The V and J genes are TRBV6-5 and TRBJ2-7; 9 bases map to TRBD1. The CDR3 covers 14 residues. V lost 6 bases, J lost 1 base, and 4 bases stayed unmatched. The germline V gene has CDR1 MNHEY and CDR2 SVGAGI. The CDR3 loop reads CASRSGTGSYEQYF. CDR3 sequence (DNA): TGTGCCAGCAGATCCGGGACAGGGTCCTACGAGCAGTACTTC.

This clone occurred once. This CDR3 is also generated by other DNA sequences in the sample. CDR3 in amino acids: CASSLSGNQPQHF. The CDR3 region has the DNA TGTGCCAGCAGCTTATCTGGCAATCAGCCCCAGCATTTT. The chain couples TRBV11-2 to TRBJ1-5; no clear D. The CDR3 has 13 amino acids. Germline V lookup: CDR1 SGHAT, CDR2 FQNNGV. The V end lost 2 bases, the J end lost 2 bases, and 4 bases lay between the germline ends.

The chain carries TRBV18 and TRBJ1-1; 8 bases are a match to TRBD1. The J segment lost 10 bases and the V segment lost 3 bases, leaving 7 bases of the junction unmatched. The CDR3 length is 13 residues. The germline gives CDR1 KGHSH, CDR2 LQKENI. CDR3 residues: CASSPDRVGIAFF. CDR3 DNA: TGTGCCAGCTCACCGGACAGGGTCGGTATAGCTTTCTTT.

The chain is built from TRBV25-1 and TRBJ1-5; possibly TRBD1 for D (5 bases). V was clipped by 1 base and J by 1 base, with 5 bases between them. This CDR3 is 14 amino acids long. Germline assignment: CDR1 MGHDK and CDR2 SYGVNS. Here the CDR3 DNA reads TGTGCCAGCAGTGAATGGGGCAGCAATCAGCCCCAGCATTTT. Its protein is CASSEWGSNQPQHF. Using reference TRBV25-1 and TRBJ1-5 for the parts outside the CDR3, the full variable domain is EADIYQTPRYLVIGTGKKITLECSQTMGHDKMYWYQQDPGMELHLIHYSYGVNSTEKGDLSSESTVSRIRTEHFPLTLESARPSHTSQYLCASSEWGSNQPQHFGDGTRLSIL.

This clone was seen only a few times. The chain recombines TRBV6-1 with TRBJ1-2; 9 bases fit TRBD1. The CDR3 consists of 15 residues. J lost 5 bases, V lost 2 bases, and 6 bases had no gene match. CDR1 MNHNS and CDR2 SASEGT come from the germline V gene. CDR3 sequence: CASSESWGQGYGYTF. As DNA, the CDR3 is TGTGCCAGCAGTGAAAGCTGGGGACAGGGTTATGGCTACACCTTC.

The rearrangement uses TRBV30 and TRBJ1-5; 7 bases are a match to TRBD1. The germline V gene has CDR1 GTSNPN and CDR2 SVGIG (reference sequence). The junction had 8 bases not matched to a gene; V was cut back by 2 bases and J by 4 bases. CDR3 length equals 15 residues. In DNA form, the CDR3 reads TGTGCCTGGAGTATCTCCGGGACAGATAATCAGCCCCAGCATTTT. This sequence encodes CAWSISGTDNQPQHF. The full variable domain, with the rest looked up from reference TRBV30 and TRBJ1-5, is SQTIHQWPATLVQPVGSPLSLECTVEGTSNPNLYWYRQAAGRGLQLLFYSVGIGQISSEVPQNLSASRPQDRQFILSSKKLLLSDSGFYLCAWSISGTDNQPQHFGDGTRLSIL.

This clone came up once. This CDR3 reads CASSSAADTQYF. CDR3 DNA: TGTGCCAGCAGTAGCGCGGCAGATACGCAGTATTTT. The genes are TRBV21-1 and TRBJ2-3; the tabulated D call, TRBD2, remains unverified against the DNA. TRBV21-1 is a pseudogene. This CDR3 comprises 12 residues.

The chain is built from TRBV6-1 and TRBJ1-6, with D possibly matching TRBD1 (5 bases). This CDR3 is 18 amino acids long. V shed 4 bases and J shed 0 bases, with 16 bases lying between them. Per germline, CDR1 MNHNS and CDR2 SASEGT. The CDR3 region is CASSGGSYSISYNSPLHF. DNA for the CDR3: TGTGCCAGCAGTGGGGGCTCGTACTCGATCTCCTATAATTCACCCCTCCACTTT.

This clone was observed a few times. The V call is TRBV28, the J call TRBJ2-1; D is possibly TRBD2 (6 bases). Per germline, CDR1 MDHEN and CDR2 SYDVKM. The germline V and J ends were trimmed by 3 bases and 0 bases, with 12 bases remaining between them. This CDR3 has 16 residues. CDR3 amino acids: CASSFTFGSSYNEQFF. The CDR3 nucleotides read TGTGCCAGCAGTTTCACATTCGGGAGCTCCTACAATGAGCAGTTCTTC. The whole variable domain, remainder taken from reference TRBV28 and TRBJ2-1, is DVKVTQSSRYLVKRTGEKVFLECVQDMDHENMFWYRQDPGLGLRLIYFSYDVKMKEKGDIPEGYSVSREKKERFSLILESASTNQTSMYLCASSFTFGSSYNEQFFGPGTRLTVL.

CDR3 region: CASSDVRATNEKLFF. CDR3 DNA sequence: TGTGCCAGCAGTGATGTGAGGGCAACTAATGAAAAACTGTTTTTT. The chain combines TRBV2 with TRBJ1-4, with D uncertain. The germline V gene encodes CDR1 SNHLY and CDR2 FYNNEI. The CDR3 consists of 15 residues. V shed 3 bases and J shed 0 bases, with 8 bases lying between them. Variable domain in full (rest from reference TRBV2 and TRBJ1-4): EPEVTQTPSHQVTQMGQEVILRCVPISNHLYFYWYRQILGQKVEFLVSFYNNEISEKSEIFDDQFSVERPDGSNFTLKIRSTKLEDSAMYFCASSDVRATNEKLFFGSGTQLSVL.

This clone showed up just a few times. Other DNA sequences within the sample encode an identical CDR3. V and J are TRBV18 and TRBJ1-2, with a weak D call TRBD1 (6 bases). V lost 3 bases and J 1 base, leaving 6 bases between the germline ends. The CDR3 sequence is 13 residues long. The V gene's germline CDR1 is KGHSH and CDR2 LQKENI. The CDR3 region has the DNA TGTGCCAGCTCACCGGACAGTAACTATGGCTACACCTTC. This encodes CASSPDSNYGYTF.

The V call is TRBV29-1, the J call TRBJ2-1; 9 bases map to TRBD2. V gave up 3 bases and J gave up 8 bases; unmatched junction bases: 11. The CDR3 has 15 amino acids. Germline V gene sequence: CDR1 SQVTM, CDR2 ANQGSEA. The CDR3 DNA follows: TGCAGCGTTGATACATCGGCTAGCGGGAACTATGAGCAGTTCTTC. It translates to CSVDTSASGNYEQFF.

This clone was detected a few times. The rearrangement joins TRBV30 to TRBJ2-1, with 10 bases identical to TRBD2. CDR1 is GTSNPN and CDR2 is SVGIG in the germline V gene (reference sequence). With V trimmed by 4 bases and J by 8 bases, 8 bases remained unmatched. The CDR3 loop spans 14 amino acids. DNA for the CDR3: TGTGCCTGGAAAGCAGCGGGGGGGTTATATGAGCAGTTCTTC. Translating gives CAWKAAGGLYEQFF. The entire variable domain, with the rest obtained from reference TRBV30 and TRBJ2-1, is as follows: SQTIHQWPATLVQPVGSPLSLECTVEGTSNPNLYWYRQAAGRGLQLLFYSVGIGQISSEVPQNLSASRPQDRQFILSSKKLLLSDSGFYLCAWKAAGGLYEQFFGPGTRLTVL.

The chain uses TRBV7-2 and TRBJ2-5; no clear D. The CDR3 is 12 amino acids. V lost 5 bases and J 0 bases, leaving 4 bases between the germline ends. Germline CDR1 and CDR2: SGHTA and FQGNSA. CDR3 nucleotide sequence: TGTGCCAGCAGCGCGTACCAAGAGACCCAGTACTTC. The encoded protein is CASSAYQETQYF.

This chain links TRBV28 with TRBJ1-5, with D tentatively TRBD1 (5 bases). CDR3 length: 12 residues. Deletions cut 8 bases from V and 6 bases from J, with 11 bases between. From germline, CDR1 is MDHEN and CDR2 SYDVKM. The CDR3 bases are TGTGCCAGCGTCCGGGGGGGTCAGCCCCAGCATTTT. It translates to CASVRGGQPQHF.

The rearrangement links TRBV28 to TRBJ2-1; 15 bases align to TRBD2. The junction had 3 bases not matched to a gene; V was cut back by 8 bases and J by 1 base. Germline loops: CDR1 MDHEN, CDR2 SYDVKM. This CDR3 region has 16 residues. The CDR3 loop reads CASLGTSGRSYNEQFF. CDR3 bases: TGTGCCAGCTTGGGGACTAGCGGGAGGTCCTACAATGAGCAGTTCTTC.

The CDR3 sequence: CAWSVIRPSGQLSNIQYF. The CDR3 bases are TGTGCCTGGAGTGTAATAAGGCCCTCAGGACAGCTTAGCAACATTCAGTACTTC. The rearrangement uses TRBV30 and TRBJ2-4; the D gene is possibly TRBD1 (6 bases). The V gene lost 0 bases and the J gene lost 7 bases, with 25 bases spanning the gap. CDR1 is GTSNPN, CDR2 SVGIG, per germline (reference sequence). This CDR3 contains 18 residues.

The chain links TRBV4-1 to TRBJ2-3; 11 nucleotides match TRBD1. The CDR3 is 16 amino acids. The germline V gene encodes CDR1 MGHRA and CDR2 YSYEKL. The V segment lost 4 bases and the J segment 4 bases; nucleotides outside the gene matches: 7. Here the CDR3 reads CASSPGTGGFADTQYF. The CDR3 DNA sequence: TGCGCCAGCAGCCCCGGGACAGGGGGATTTGCAGATACGCAGTATTTT.

This chain links TRBV6-5 with TRBJ1-5; D gene ambiguous. This CDR3 has 15 residues. Germline V lookup: CDR1 MNHEY, CDR2 SVGAGI. V was shortened by 0 bases and J by 3 bases, with 9 bases between the two germline ends. This CDR3 reads CASSYSSNLNQPQHF. CDR3 bases: TGTGCCAGCAGTTACTCGAGTAACCTCAATCAGCCCCAGCATTTT.

J is TRBJ1-1 and V is TRBV14, with 7 bases matching TRBD1. The junction had 6 bases not matched to a gene; V was cut back by 1 base and J by 7 bases. Germline V CDR1 and CDR2: SGHDN, FVKESK. CDR3 length equals 14 residues. Written as DNA, the CDR3 is TGTGCCAGCAGCCAAGTCCTGGGACAGAATGAAGCTTTCTTT. This sequence encodes CASSQVLGQNEAFF. Full variable domain (remainder filled in from reference TRBV14 and TRBJ1-1): EAGVTQFPSHSVIEKGQTVTLRCDPISGHDNLYWYRRVMGKEIKFLLHFVKESKQDESGMPNNRFLAERTGGTYSTLKVQPAELEDSGVYFCASSQVLGQNEAFFGQGTRLTVV.

The gene calls are TRBV5-1 and TRBJ2-5, with D tentatively TRBD1 (5 bases). The CDR3 loop spans 15 amino acids. Germline V lookup: CDR1 SGHRS, CDR2 YFSETQ. V lost 4 bases, J lost 2 bases, and 15 bases lay in between. The CDR3: CASSPRQLTQETQYF. DNA for the CDR3: TGCGCCAGCAGCCCGCGACAGCTAACTCAAGAGACCCAGTACTTC.

V and J are TRBV28 and TRBJ1-5; maybe TRBD1 (5 bases). V was cut by 3 bases and J by 0 bases, with 9 bases left in between. This CDR3 comprises 15 residues. Germline CDR1 and CDR2: MDHEN and SYDVKM. The DNA of the CDR3 is TGTGCCAGCAGTTTGGGGGGGTATAGCAATCAGCCCCAGCATTTT. Translating gives CASSLGGYSNQPQHF.

The chain employs TRBV27 and TRBJ1-2; TRBD1 is a possible D gene (6 bases). Trimming took 5 bases from V and 4 from J, leaving 14 bases between them. The CDR3 covers 14 residues. Germline lookup yields CDR1 MNHEY and CDR2 SMNVEV (reference sequence). The CDR3 sequence is CASSPTGPVYGYTF. The CDR3 bases are TGTGCCAGCAGTCCAACAGGGCCGGTCTATGGCTACACCTTC.